This T cell receptor beta chain comes out of a study of beta chain features in type 1 diabetes. Study as a whole: Patients shared similar age, gender and cell yields with healthy donors.

V dropped 0 bases and J dropped 7 bases, with 10 bases sitting between them. CDR1 is KGHSH and CDR2 is LQKENI in the germline V gene. CDR3 size: 14 residues. One heparinised blood draw averaging around 110 mL was given by each donor. Study results and caveats: Although PCR might favor shorter templates, it would do so equally in patients and controls.

Reverse transcription of all isolated RNA meant that expressed TCRB transcripts were sequenced. Here immunoSEQ multiplex PCR was the method, and the copy in TCRdb shows in-frame clones only, minus some. In the table there are 810,000 or so clones, roughly a sixth of which are singletons. This clone was observed a handful of times. The antigen remains unidentified. V is TRBV18 and J is TRBJ1-5; D not resolved. Sample: naive CD4+ T cells from blood. The TCR originated in a woman between 18 and 30 years old in good health. The CDR3 DNA reads TGTGCCAGCTCACCACCGAGCGAGAAACAGCCCCAGCATTTT. Translation: CASSPPSEKQPQHF.